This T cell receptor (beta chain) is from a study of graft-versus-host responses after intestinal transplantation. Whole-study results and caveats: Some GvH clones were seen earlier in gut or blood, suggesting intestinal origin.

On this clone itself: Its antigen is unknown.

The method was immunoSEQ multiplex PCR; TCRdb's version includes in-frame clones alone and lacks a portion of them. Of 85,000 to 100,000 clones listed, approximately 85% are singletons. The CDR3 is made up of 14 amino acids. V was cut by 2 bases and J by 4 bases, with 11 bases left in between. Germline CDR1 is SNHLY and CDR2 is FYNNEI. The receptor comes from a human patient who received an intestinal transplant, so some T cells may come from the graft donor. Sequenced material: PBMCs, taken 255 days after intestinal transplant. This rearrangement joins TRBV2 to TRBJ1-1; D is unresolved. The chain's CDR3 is CASSERGFGTEAFF. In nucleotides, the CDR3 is TGTGCCAGCAGTGAAAGAGGGTTTGGCACTGAAGCTTTCTTT.